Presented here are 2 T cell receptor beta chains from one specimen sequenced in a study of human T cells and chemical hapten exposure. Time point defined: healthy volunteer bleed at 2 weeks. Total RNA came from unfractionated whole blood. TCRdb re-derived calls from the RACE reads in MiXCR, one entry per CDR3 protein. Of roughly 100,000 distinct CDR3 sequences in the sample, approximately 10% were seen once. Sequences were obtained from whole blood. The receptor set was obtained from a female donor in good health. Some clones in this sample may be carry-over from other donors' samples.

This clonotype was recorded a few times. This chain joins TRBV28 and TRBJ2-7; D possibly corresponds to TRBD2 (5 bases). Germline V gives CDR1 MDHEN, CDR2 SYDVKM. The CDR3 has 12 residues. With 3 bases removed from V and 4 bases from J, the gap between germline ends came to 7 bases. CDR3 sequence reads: CASSFGVYEQYF. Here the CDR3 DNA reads TGTGCCAGCAGTTTCGGGGTTTACGAGCAGTACTTC. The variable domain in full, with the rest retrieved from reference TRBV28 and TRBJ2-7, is DVKVTQSSRYLVKRTGEKVFLECVQDMDHENMFWYRQDPGLGLRLIYFSYDVKMKEKGDIPEGYSVSREKKERFSLILESASTNQTSMYLCASSFGVYEQYFGPGTRLTVT.

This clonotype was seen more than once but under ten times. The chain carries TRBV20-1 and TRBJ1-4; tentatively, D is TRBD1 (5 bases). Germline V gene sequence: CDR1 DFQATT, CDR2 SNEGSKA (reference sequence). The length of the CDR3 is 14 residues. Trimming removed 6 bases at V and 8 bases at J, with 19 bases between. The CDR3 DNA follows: TGCAGTGCCAGCCCAGATGGGAGGGGAGAAAAACTGTTTTTT. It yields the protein CSASPDGRGEKLFF.